Listed below are T cell receptor beta chains from one sample, sequenced in a study of blood T cells in healthy people across ages. A single record per CDR3 protein comes from TCRdb applying MiXCR to the 5' RACE reads. This table holds over 1,500,000 distinct CDR3 sequences, less than 50% found once. The sequenced sample was blood. The receptors were gathered from a woman aged 40 to 50 in good health. Each CDR3 is given with its conserved first and last residue. Fields, in order: J gene, clone size, D gene, V gene, CDR3 protein, CDR3 DNA. D genes are given only for firm matches. Size is stated for part of the rows, as once, few or many counts, or as a class when the clone is expanded.

j_gene: TRBJ2-5; abundance: few; d_gene: TRBD1; v_gene: TRBV28; CDR3aa: CASSPDRDRGRKTQYF; CDR3nt: TGTGCCAGCAGCCCTGACCGGGACAGGGGGCGGAAGACCCAGTACTTC
j_gene: TRBJ1-2; abundance: .; d_gene: .; v_gene: TRBV15; CDR3aa: CATSRGQIQKYGYTF; CDR3nt: TGTGCCACCAGCAGAGGCCAGATCCAAAAGTATGGCTACACCTTC
j_gene: TRBJ2-3; abundance: few; d_gene: TRBD2; v_gene: TRBV20-1; CDR3aa: CSAPSLAGEGDTQYF; CDR3nt: TGCAGTGCTCCGTCACTAGCGGGGGAAGGGGATACGCAGTATTTT
j_gene: TRBJ2-7; abundance: .; d_gene: .; v_gene: TRBV13; CDR3aa: CASSFRKDEQYF; CDR3nt: TGTGCCAGCAGCTTTAGAAAAGACGAGCAGTACTTC
j_gene: TRBJ2-3; abundance: .; d_gene: .; v_gene: TRBV6-2/TRBV6-3; CDR3aa: CASSCLGRAGDTQYF; CDR3nt: TGTGCCAGCAGTTGCCTCGGGCGAGCTGGAGATACGCAGTATTTT
j_gene: TRBJ2-7; abundance: .; d_gene: TRBD2; v_gene: TRBV27; CDR3aa: CASSSLFFGGGSSYNEQYF; CDR3nt: TGTGCCAGCAGTTCCTTATTTTTTGGCGGGGGTAGCTCCTACAATGAGCAGTACTTC
j_gene: TRBJ2-3; abundance: few; d_gene: .; v_gene: TRBV21-1; CDR3aa: CASSRGQGFPDTQYF; CDR3nt: TGTGCCAGCAGCAGGGGACAGGGGTTCCCAGATACGCAGTATTTT
j_gene: TRBJ2-7; abundance: .; d_gene: .; v_gene: TRBV4-2; CDR3aa: CASSHRGDYEQYF; CDR3nt: TGTGCCAGCAGCCACCGAGGGGACTACGAGCAGTACTTC
j_gene: TRBJ2-3; abundance: many; d_gene: .; v_gene: TRBV6-2/TRBV6-3; CDR3aa: CASSGDNTDTQYF; CDR3nt: TGTGCCAGCAGTGGGGACAACACAGATACGCAGTATTTT
j_gene: TRBJ2-6; abundance: .; d_gene: .; v_gene: TRBV3-1; CDR3aa: CASSKYGSGANVLTF; CDR3nt: TGTGCCAGCAGTAAGTATGGCTCTGGGGCCAACGTCCTGACTTTC
j_gene: TRBJ1-2; abundance: .; d_gene: .; v_gene: TRBV7-9; CDR3aa: CASSSTGTTLYGYTF; CDR3nt: TGTGCCAGCAGCTCGACCGGGACAACCCTCTATGGCTACACCTTC
j_gene: TRBJ2-5; abundance: few; d_gene: .; v_gene: TRBV4-1; CDR3aa: CASSQRSADQETQYF; CDR3nt: TGCGCCAGCAGCCAAAGGTCGGCAGACCAAGAGACCCAGTACTTC
j_gene: TRBJ2-1; abundance: .; d_gene: .; v_gene: TRBV7-2; CDR3aa: CASSLVGRGPSEQFF; CDR3nt: TGTGCCAGCAGCTTAGTGGGCAGGGGCCCGAGTGAGCAGTTCTTC
j_gene: TRBJ1-6; abundance: .; d_gene: .; v_gene: TRBV25-1; CDR3aa: CASSPGGSSPLHF; CDR3nt: TGTGCCAGCAGCCCGGGGGGAAGTTCACCCCTCCACTTT
j_gene: TRBJ2-5; abundance: .; d_gene: .; v_gene: TRBV20-1; CDR3aa: CSASGPLEAVQETQYF; CDR3nt: TGCAGTGCTAGTGGCCCCCTCGAAGCCGTCCAAGAGACCCAGTACTTC
j_gene: TRBJ2-5; abundance: once; d_gene: .; v_gene: TRBV3-1; CDR3aa: CASSQDLALQETQYF; CDR3nt: TGTGCCAGCAGCCAAGATCTGGCGTTACAAGAGACCCAGTACTTC
j_gene: TRBJ2-3; abundance: few; d_gene: .; v_gene: TRBV7-9; CDR3aa: CASCEDGIDTDTQYF; CDR3nt: TGTGCCAGCTGTGAGGACGGAATAGACACAGATACGCAGTATTTT
j_gene: TRBJ2-7; abundance: few; d_gene: .; v_gene: TRBV4-2; CDR3aa: CASSQAGDTFSEQYF; CDR3nt: TGTGCCAGCAGCCAAGCGGGGGACACCTTCTCGGAGCAGTACTTC
j_gene: TRBJ2-7; abundance: .; d_gene: TRBD1; v_gene: TRBV4-1; CDR3aa: CASSQGLEWDRVYNEQYF; CDR3nt: TGCGCCAGCAGCCAAGGGTTGGAATGGGACAGGGTCTACAATGAGCAGTACTTC
j_gene: TRBJ2-7; abundance: few; d_gene: .; v_gene: TRBV29-1; CDR3aa: CSVWTGVYEQYF; CDR3nt: TGCAGCGTTTGGACGGGGGTCTACGAGCAGTACTTC
j_gene: TRBJ1-4; abundance: .; d_gene: TRBD1; v_gene: TRBV5-6; CDR3aa: CASSLTRDRMFNEKLFF; CDR3nt: TGTGCCAGCAGCTTAACCCGGGACAGGATGTTTAATGAAAAACTGTTTTTT
j_gene: TRBJ2-7; abundance: .; d_gene: .; v_gene: TRBV6-5; CDR3aa: CASSYQRVLGRADTYEQYF; CDR3nt: TGTGCCAGCAGTTACCAAAGAGTCCTGGGCAGGGCGGATACCTACGAGCAGTACTTC
j_gene: TRBJ2-2; abundance: .; d_gene: TRBD2; v_gene: TRBV24-1; CDR3aa: CATSDWPRLAGGQTNTGELFF; CDR3nt: TGTGCCACCAGTGACTGGCCCCGACTAGCGGGGGGGCAAACGAACACCGGGGAGCTGTTTTTT
j_gene: TRBJ1-2; abundance: .; d_gene: TRBD1; v_gene: TRBV27; CDR3aa: CASSSRGLTGGYYGYTF; CDR3nt: TGTGCCAGCAGCTCTAGGGGGTTGACAGGGGGATACTATGGCTACACCTTC
j_gene: TRBJ2-3; abundance: few; d_gene: .; v_gene: TRBV28; CDR3aa: CASTPPWGEGTDTQYF; CDR3nt: TGTGCCAGCACTCCCCCTTGGGGTGAGGGAACAGATACGCAGTATTTT
j_gene: TRBJ2-5; abundance: .; d_gene: TRBD1; v_gene: TRBV5-1; CDR3aa: CASSGSTGEETQYF; CDR3nt: TGCGCCAGCAGCGGCTCCACAGGGGAGGAGACCCAGTACTTC
j_gene: TRBJ2-3; abundance: .; d_gene: TRBD2; v_gene: TRBV20-1; CDR3aa: CRGGTSHPDTQYF; CDR3nt: TGCAGAGGAGGGACTAGCCACCCAGATACGCAGTATTTT
j_gene: TRBJ1-6; abundance: .; d_gene: .; v_gene: TRBV3-1; CDR3aa: CASSPSRDSPLHF; CDR3nt: TGTGCCAGCAGCCCAAGCCGGGATTCACCCCTCCACTTT
j_gene: TRBJ2-5; abundance: few; d_gene: TRBD2; v_gene: TRBV6-6; CDR3aa: CASSYMSGGQETQYF; CDR3nt: TGTGCCAGCAGTTACATGTCGGGGGGCCAAGAGACCCAGTACTTC
j_gene: TRBJ2-3; abundance: .; d_gene: TRBD2; v_gene: TRBV27; CDR3aa: CASSRGLAGGSMSTDTQYF; CDR3nt: TGTGCCAGCAGCCGGGGACTAGCGGGGGGTTCTATGAGCACAGATACGCAGTATTTT
j_gene: TRBJ2-3; abundance: few; d_gene: .; v_gene: TRBV7-6; CDR3aa: CASSLEVGDTQYF; CDR3nt: TGTGCCAGCAGCTTAGAGGTCGGGGATACGCAGTATTTT
j_gene: TRBJ2-6; abundance: .; d_gene: .; v_gene: TRBV4-2; CDR3aa: CASSQVSGWSGANVLTF; CDR3nt: TGTGCCAGCAGCCAAGTTTCCGGTTGGTCTGGGGCCAACGTCCTGACTTTC
j_gene: TRBJ1-5; abundance: few; d_gene: .; v_gene: TRBV7-9; CDR3aa: CASSLEGRAQPQHF; CDR3nt: TGTGCCAGCAGCTTAGAGGGTAGAGCTCAGCCCCAGCATTTT
j_gene: TRBJ2-5; abundance: .; d_gene: .; v_gene: TRBV28; CDR3aa: CASSLEGLRTQYF; CDR3nt: TGTGCCAGCAGTTTAGAGGGCCTCCGTACCCAGTACTTC